The 12 T cell receptor beta chains listed next were all sequenced from one sample in a study of blood T cell repertoires in COVID-19. TCRdb keeps only in-frame clones here, not all; method: immunoSEQ multiplex PCR. The sample holds 150,000 to 200,000 clones, approximately 84% seen once. Sequencing input: PBMCs or T cells enriched from blood (not recorded which). The receptors derive from a human donor with acute COVID-19. The donor label of this sample is uncertain.

The genes are TRBV6-5 and TRBJ2-1; TRBD2 might be the D (5 bases). Germline V CDR1 and CDR2: MNHEY, SVGAGI. Trimming left V 8 bases short and J 0 bases short, with 11 bases between. The CDR3 totals 14 residues. CDR3 DNA sequence: TGTGCCAGCGCCCAAGGGAGCTCCTACAATGAGCAGTTCTTC. Translating it yields CASAQGSSYNEQFF.

The chain recombines TRBV6-5 with TRBJ1-1, with D tentatively TRBD1 (5 bases). The CDR3 is 15 amino acids. Germline values: CDR1 MNHEY, CDR2 SVGAGI. Trimming shortened V by 6 bases and J by 3 bases, and 17 bases separated the two germline ends. The CDR3 loop reads CASSGTLGGYTEAFF. The CDR3 bases are TGTGCCAGCAGCGGTACCTTGGGGGGTTACACTGAAGCTTTCTTT.

The genes are TRBV19 and TRBJ2-3, with D possibly matching TRBD1 (6 bases). The V and J ends lost 3 bases and 6 bases respectively, with 7 bases between them. CDR1 and CDR2 (germline): LNHDA, SQIVND (reference sequence). The CDR3 runs 12 residues. Written as DNA, the CDR3 is TGTGCCAGTAGTATCGGACAGGATACGCAGTATTTT. The encoded protein is CASSIGQDTQYF.

This rearrangement joins TRBV30 to TRBJ2-2; 10 bases fit TRBD2. Germline loops: CDR1 GTSNPN, CDR2 SVGIG (reference sequence). The CDR3 runs to 14 residues. Germline trimming cut 8 bases from V and 2 bases from J; bases unmatched to any gene: 5. The CDR3, as DNA: TGTGCCCGGGTAGCGGGGGGTAACACCGGGGAGCTGTTTTTT. Translated: CARVAGGNTGELFF.

The rearrangement uses TRBV18 and TRBJ1-1; 8 bases align to TRBD1. The CDR3 is 17 residues long. From germline, CDR1 is KGHSH and CDR2 LQKENI. The V and J ends lost 4 bases and 0 bases, in that order; junction bases with no gene match: 10. This CDR3 is CASSQRVQGVMNTEAFF. CDR3 nucleotides: TGTGCCAGCTCACAAAGGGTACAGGGGGTGATGAACACTGAAGCTTTCTTT.

J is TRBJ1-1 and V is TRBV12-3 or TRBV12-4; possible D gene TRBD1, 6 bases. This CDR3 contains 13 residues. Trimming removed 7 bases from V and 5 bases from J, with 14 bases in between. CDR3 sequence: CASTLRGGTEAFF. The CDR3 DNA follows: TGTGCCAGCACCTTGAGGGGGGGGACTGAAGCTTTCTTT.

This clone was seen once. The rearrangement joins TRBV21-1 to TRBJ1-4. TRBV21-1 is noted as a pseudogene. The CDR3 extends over 14 amino acids. CDR3: CASSKGRANEKLFF. The CDR3 DNA follows: TGTGCCAGCAGCAAAGGTAGAGCTAATGAAAAACTGTTTTTT.

V usage is TRBV2 and J usage is TRBJ1-4; 8 nucleotides agree with TRBD1. The V segment lost 6 bases and the J segment 2 bases; nucleotides outside the gene matches: 11. Germline CDR1 reads SNHLY; CDR2 reads FYNNEI. CDR3 size: 17 residues. The CDR3 DNA reads TGTGCCAGCAGGAGACAGGGGATCGGCGTGACTAATGAAAAACTGTTTTTT. This translates into CASRRQGIGVTNEKLFF.

CDR3 residues: CSASRASGGPDTQYF. In DNA form, the CDR3 reads TGCAGTGCTAGTAGAGCTAGCGGGGGACCAGATACGCAGTATTTT. This chain links TRBV20-1 with TRBJ2-3; 10 nucleotides align to TRBD2. Trimming cost V 3 bases and J 4 bases; bases outside gene matches: 7. The CDR3 sequence is 15 residues long. CDR1 DFQATT and CDR2 SNEGSKA come from the germline V gene (reference sequence).

V is TRBV9 and J is TRBJ1-1, with TRBD1 as a possible D gene (5 bases). Trimming stripped 0 bases from V and 0 bases from J, with 9 bases between. The CDR3 runs 15 residues. Per germline, CDR1 SGDLS and CDR2 YYNGEE. This chain's CDR3 is CASSVDMDMNTEAFF. The CDR3, as DNA: TGTGCCAGCAGCGTAGATATGGACATGAACACTGAAGCTTTCTTT.

V and J are TRBV5-4 and TRBJ2-7; TRBD1 agrees at 9 bases. CDR3 length equals 14 residues. Germline V gene data show CDR1 as SGHNT and CDR2 as YYREEE (reference sequence). V was clipped by 3 bases and J by 1 base; unmatched bases: 2. The CDR3 sequence is CASSSGQGSYEQYF. DNA for the CDR3: TGTGCCAGCAGCTCCGGACAGGGGTCCTACGAGCAGTACTTC.

The V and J genes are TRBV18 and TRBJ1-6; 9 bases are a match to TRBD1. The germline V gene has CDR1 KGHSH and CDR2 LQKENI. There are 15 residues in the CDR3. J gave up 7 bases and V 1 base, and 2 bases lay outside the gene matches. The CDR3 DNA is TGTGCCAGCTCACCACTGACAGGGGGAAATTCACCCCTCCACTTT. Amino acids: CASSPLTGGNSPLHF.